Each of the 11 T cell receptor beta chains below was sequenced from the same sample in a study of blood T cell repertoires in COVID-19. Clones were read by immunoSEQ multiplex PCR, and TCRdb kept only the in-frame ones, dropping some. Among 97,000 or so clones listed, roughly 92% were seen once. The sample taken for sequencing was peripheral blood. The source of these receptors is a woman in her forties or fifties with COVID-19, enrolled during active disease.

The chain is built from TRBV6-6 and TRBJ1-1; 8 bases are shared with TRBD1. The ends lost 5 bases at V and 3 bases at J; junction bases unmatched: 8. The CDR3 extends over 15 amino acids. CDR1 and CDR2 from the germline V gene are MNHNY and SVGAGI (reference sequence). CDR3 in amino acids: CASSTWTGLDTEAFF. For the CDR3, the DNA is TGTGCCAGCAGTACCTGGACAGGGTTGGACACTGAAGCTTTCTTT.

J is TRBJ2-1 and V is TRBV14; a weak D match, TRBD2 (5 bases). Per germline, CDR1 SGHDN and CDR2 FVKESK. Deletions cut 0 bases from V and 9 bases from J, with 12 bases between. The CDR3 runs 14 residues. The CDR3: CASSQELGRGEQFF. In DNA, the CDR3 is TGTGCCAGCAGCCAAGAATTGGGCCGGGGTGAGCAGTTCTTC.

This clone was picked up one time. The chain combines TRBV2 with TRBJ2-1, with 7 bases fitting TRBD2. With 5 bases clipped from V and 3 bases from J, the junction kept 16 bases outside the gene matches. The CDR3 is made up of 18 amino acids. Germline CDR1 is SNHLY and CDR2 is FYNNEI. The CDR3 region has the DNA TGTGCCAGCAGTCCACCCCTTTCGAGCGGGGCCAACTACAATGAGCAGTTCTTC. Encoded protein: CASSPPLSSGANYNEQFF.

The V gene is TRBV2, the J gene TRBJ1-3; D not resolved. The CDR3 is 14 residues long. Trimming stripped 5 bases from V and 6 bases from J, with 14 bases between. Germline-derived CDR1 and CDR2 are SNHLY and FYNNEI. The CDR3 DNA sequence: TGTGCCAGCAGTCGGAGCAGTATTGTAAACACCATATATTTT. It codes for CASSRSSIVNTIYF.

The chain couples TRBV25-1 to TRBJ1-2, with D maybe TRBD1 (5 bases). Deletions cut 6 bases from V and 2 bases from J, with 16 bases between. The CDR3 runs 15 residues. Per the germline V gene, CDR1 is MGHDK and CDR2 is SYGVNS. CDR3 sequence: CASSSHGGANYGYTF. The CDR3, as DNA: TGTGCCAGCAGCTCCCACGGAGGGGCCAACTATGGCTACACCTTC.

The chain uses TRBV5-1 and TRBJ2-1; 7 bases are shared with TRBD1. Germline-derived CDR1 and CDR2 are SGHRS and YFSETQ. With 4 bases clipped from V and 3 bases from J, the junction kept 7 bases outside the gene matches. CDR3 size: 15 residues. CDR3 coding DNA: TGCGCCAGCAGCACCTCCGGGACAGACTACAATGAGCAGTTCTTC. Its protein is CASSTSGTDYNEQFF.

The chain joins TRBV28 to TRBJ2-1, with D tentatively TRBD2 (5 bases). Trimming stripped 1 base from V and 7 bases from J, with 5 bases between. Germline CDR1 MDHEN, CDR2 SYDVKM. The CDR3 consists of 12 residues. The chain's CDR3 is CASSLSGNEQFF. CDR3 DNA: TGTGCCAGCAGTTTATCGGGGAATGAGCAGTTCTTC.

The chain uses TRBV6-1 and TRBJ2-7; possibly TRBD2 for D (5 bases). Trimming removed 2 bases at V and 6 bases at J, with 8 bases between. Germline CDR1 and CDR2: MNHNS and SASEGT. CDR3 size: 12 residues. CDR3 nucleotides: TGTGCCAGCAGTGAACTAGGGAGCGAGCAGTACGTC. As protein: CASSELGSEQYV.

The rearrangement joins TRBV28 to TRBJ1-3; D is possibly TRBD1 (6 bases). The V gene lost 6 bases and the J gene lost 0 bases, with 18 bases spanning the gap. CDR1 and CDR2 from the germline V gene are MDHEN and SYDVKM. The CDR3 has 17 residues. The CDR3 reads CASRQGTQPHSGNTIYF. CDR3 in DNA: TGTGCCAGCAGGCAGGGGACACAACCCCACTCTGGAAACACCATATATTTT.

The chain employs TRBV28 and TRBJ1-2; a possible D gene is TRBD1 (5 bases). V lost 5 bases to trimming and J lost 5 bases, with 12 bases between them. The CDR3 has 13 amino acids. Germline CDR1 and CDR2: MDHEN and SYDVKM. The CDR3 bases are TGTGCCAGCAGTCTAGGGGATCGGTATGGCTACACCTTC. It specifies CASSLGDRYGYTF.

The V call is TRBV28, the J call TRBJ1-2; D perhaps matches TRBD1 (5 bases). CDR1 is MDHEN, CDR2 SYDVKM, per germline. V lost 4 bases and J lost 5, with 20 bases in between. The CDR3 totals 16 residues. The DNA of the CDR3 is TGTGCCAGCAGTTCTGGGGGGAAGTTTGGGAGGTATGGCTACACCTTC. Its translation is CASSSGGKFGRYGYTF.